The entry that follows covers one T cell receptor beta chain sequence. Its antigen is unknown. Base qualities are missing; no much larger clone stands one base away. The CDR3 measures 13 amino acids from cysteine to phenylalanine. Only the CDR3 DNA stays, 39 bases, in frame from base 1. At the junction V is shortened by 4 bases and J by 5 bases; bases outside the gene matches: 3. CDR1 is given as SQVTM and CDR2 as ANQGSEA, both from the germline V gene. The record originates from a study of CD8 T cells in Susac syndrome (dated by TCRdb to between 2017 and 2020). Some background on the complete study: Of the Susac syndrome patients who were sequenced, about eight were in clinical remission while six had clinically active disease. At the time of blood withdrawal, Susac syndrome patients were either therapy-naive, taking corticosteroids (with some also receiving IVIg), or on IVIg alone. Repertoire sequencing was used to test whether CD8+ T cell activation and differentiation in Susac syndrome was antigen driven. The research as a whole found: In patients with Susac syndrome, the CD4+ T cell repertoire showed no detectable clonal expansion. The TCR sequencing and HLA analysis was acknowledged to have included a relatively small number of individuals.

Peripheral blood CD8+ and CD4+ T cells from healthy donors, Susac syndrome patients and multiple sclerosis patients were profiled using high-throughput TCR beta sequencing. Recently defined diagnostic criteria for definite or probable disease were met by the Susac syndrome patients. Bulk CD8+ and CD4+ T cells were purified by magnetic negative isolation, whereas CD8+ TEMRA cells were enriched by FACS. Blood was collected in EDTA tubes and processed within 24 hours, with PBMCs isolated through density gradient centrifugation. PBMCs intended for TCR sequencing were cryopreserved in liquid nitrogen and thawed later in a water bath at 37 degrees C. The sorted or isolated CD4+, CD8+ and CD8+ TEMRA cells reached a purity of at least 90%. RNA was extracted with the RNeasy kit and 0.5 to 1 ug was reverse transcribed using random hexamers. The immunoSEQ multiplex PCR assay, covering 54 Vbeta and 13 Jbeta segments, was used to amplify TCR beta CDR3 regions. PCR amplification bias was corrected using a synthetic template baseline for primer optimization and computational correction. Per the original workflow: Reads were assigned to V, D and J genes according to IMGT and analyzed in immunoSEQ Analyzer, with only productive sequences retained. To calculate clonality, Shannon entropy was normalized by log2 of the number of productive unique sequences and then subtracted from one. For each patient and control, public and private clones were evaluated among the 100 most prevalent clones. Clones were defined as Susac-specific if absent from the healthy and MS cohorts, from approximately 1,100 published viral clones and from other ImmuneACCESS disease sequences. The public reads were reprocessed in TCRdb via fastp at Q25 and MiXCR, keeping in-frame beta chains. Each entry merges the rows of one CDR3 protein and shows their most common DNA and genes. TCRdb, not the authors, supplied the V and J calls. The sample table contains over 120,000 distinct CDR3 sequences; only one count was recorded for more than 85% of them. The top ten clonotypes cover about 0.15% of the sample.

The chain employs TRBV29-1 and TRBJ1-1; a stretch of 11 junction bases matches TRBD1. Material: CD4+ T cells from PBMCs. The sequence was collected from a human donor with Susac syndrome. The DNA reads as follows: TGCAGCGTTGCGGGACAGGGGGGGACTGAAGCTTTCTTT. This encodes CSVAGQGGTEAFF.